This T cell receptor (beta chain) was retrieved from a study of T-cell reconstitution after alpha-beta-depleted transplantation in children (dated by TCRdb to 2016 to 2018). Some background on the complete study: Using TCR repertoire profiling, the study quantitatively followed how T-cell immune reconstitution unfolded in children after TCRalphabeta/CD19-depleted allogeneic hematopoietic cell transplantation.

Libraries were built with PCR. Sequencing relied on an Illumina HiSeq 2500. Molecular barcoding was employed in the preparation of TCR libraries, with unique molecular identifiers being used to normalize TCRbeta repertoire quantification. Using fastp at Q25 and MiXCR, TCRdb reprocessed the public reads and kept productive beta chains. Rows are combined by CDR3 protein, so each entry shows the most common genes and DNA. The sample includes around 500,000 distinct CDR3 sequences, with under 25% observed a single time. 14% of the sample is in the top ten clones. This clonotype was seen repeatedly, ten times or more. Its antigen is still unknown. No qualities accompany the bases; no much larger clone lies one base away. The sample's treatment or condition label, decoded: allogeneic hematopoietic cell transplantation with graft depleted of TCRalphabeta T cells and CD19 B cells. The transplant recipients were children given TCRalphabeta/CD19-depleted allogeneic hematopoietic cell grafts.

The CDR3 runs 13 residues from the cysteine to the phenylalanine. Only the CDR3 part of the read is kept: 39 bases, read in frame from the first base. The V end loses 2 bases and the J end loses 7 bases, and a stretch of 9 bases separates them. The germline V gene specifies SGDLS as CDR1 and YYNGEE as CDR2. General conclusions and limits of the study: In some patients, high TCRbeta diversity at day 60 was attributed to recipient T cells and intrathymic progenitors that had survived conditioning. The apparently early recovery of alphabetaT-cell counts about two months after transplant reportedly depended on only several hundred rapidly expanded clones that came from non-depleted graft cells. The frequencies of hyperexpanded clones fell over the following months, and after one year, T-cell counts and TCRbeta diversity were mostly attributed to newly produced T cells.

This TCR came from a boy less than two years old who had a stem cell transplant for acute myeloid leukemia, so the T cells may come from the graft donor. The sequenced sample was PBMCs, mostly from graft donor cells, obtained 360 days after TCRalphabeta/CD19-depleted stem cell transplant. Recombination joined TRBV9 with TRBJ2-2, with the D gene not confidently named. The sequence in DNA is TGTGCCAGCAGCGTCGGCCAGAACGGGGAGCTGTTTTTT. It specifies CASSVGQNGELFF.